The TCR beta chain under discussion was sequenced for a study of blood T cells in healthy people across ages. Using a J-beta primer mix together with a sample-barcoded 5' primer, a second PCR was run for about 6 to 12 cycles. The yield of each sample was at least 2.5 million CDR3-containing paired-end reads. TCRdb re-derived calls from the 5' RACE reads in MiXCR, one entry per CDR3 protein. The repertoire holds 550,000 to 600,000 distinct CDR3 sequences, about 25% seen once, with approximately 18% in the top ten. The V and J ends lost 3 bases and 7 bases respectively, with 10 bases between them. This CDR3 contains 12 residues. The germline CDR1 and CDR2 sequences are MNHEY and SVGEGT. Per sample, a minimum of 6.5 million PBMCs were isolated. Extracted total RNA amounted to at least 5.5 micrograms for each sample.

This chain joins TRBV6-2 or TRBV6-3 and TRBJ2-7; D is perhaps TRBD2 (5 bases). The sequencing sample was made of blood. The source of this sequence is a woman aged 70-85 years in good health. CDR3 in DNA: TGTGCCAGCAGTTATAGAGGGCGAGAGCAGTACTTC. Its translation: CASSYRGREQYF.